Presented here are 8 T cell receptor beta chains from one specimen sequenced in a study of regulatory T cells in long-lasting Graves disease. Investigators prepared the TCR beta libraries by applying iRepertoire HTBI primers and Arm-PCR of CDR3 regions. Each CDR3 protein is one row after TCRdb ran MiXCR on the multiplex PCR reads. The repertoire has hundreds of thousands of distinct CDR3 sequences, roughly 15% of them found once; the top ten carry 7.8%. Specified time point: newly diagnosed GD, antithyroid drugs for less than 3 months. Extracted RNA from PBMCs served as the source of the TCR library. Separately, the same data were catalogued under a study of T cells in Graves' hyperthyroidism and ophthalmopathy.

The sample here was peripheral blood mononuclear cells (PBMCs), taken at new diagnosis, from a patient treated with antithyroid drugs. These receptors were obtained from a woman in her 40s with Graves disease.

This clonotype was seen repeatedly, ten times or more. J is TRBJ1-4 and V is TRBV4-3; D possibly corresponds to TRBD1 (6 bases). V dropped 4 bases and J dropped 0 bases, with 12 bases sitting between them. Germline V gene sequence: CDR1 LGHNA, CDR2 YSLEER. This CDR3 is 16 amino acids long. CDR3 amino acids: CASSPQDSATNEKLFF. The CDR3 DNA is TGCGCCAGCAGCCCCCAGGACAGCGCAACTAATGAAAAACTGTTTTTT.

J is TRBJ2-7 and V is TRBV3-1, with D perhaps matching TRBD1 (5 bases). The V gene lost 0 bases and the J gene lost 2 bases, with 11 bases spanning the gap. CDR3 length: 15 amino acids. Looked up from germline, CDR1 is LGHDT and CDR2 is YNNKEL (reference sequence). CDR3 protein: CASSQDRPGTYEQYF. CDR3 bases: TGTGCCAGCAGCCAAGATCGGCCAGGGACCTACGAGCAGTACTTC.

This clonotype was detected ten times or more. The rearrangement uses TRBV7-2 and TRBJ1-2, with 9 bases fitting TRBD1. This CDR3 has 14 residues. Germline values: CDR1 SGHTA, CDR2 FQGNSA. Trimming took 5 bases from V and 2 from J; bases not matched to a gene: 3. CDR3 residues: CASSRDRENYGYTF. In nucleotides, the CDR3 is TGTGCCAGCAGCCGGGACAGGGAGAACTATGGCTACACCTTC.

The CDR3 nucleotides read TGCAGTGCTAAAGGGACCGGCTACGAGCAGTACTTC. This gives the protein CSAKGTGYEQYF. V and J are TRBV20-1 and TRBJ2-7; the D call may be TRBD1 or TRBD2 (5 bases each). This CDR3 is built from 12 residues. Per germline, CDR1 DFQATT and CDR2 SNEGSKA (reference sequence). V was pared by 4 bases and J by 3 bases, with 10 bases between.

This clonotype was observed a handful of times. The V call is TRBV5-1, the J call TRBJ1-6, with D unresolved. The CDR3 loop spans 16 amino acids. The V gene's germline CDR1 is SGHRS and CDR2 YFSETQ. Trimming took 0 bases from V and 6 from J, leaving 13 bases between them. CDR3 sequence: CASSLAAGQVNSPLHF. The CDR3 coding sequence is TGCGCCAGCAGCTTGGCCGCGGGCCAGGTTAATTCACCCCTCCACTTT.

The J gene is TRBJ2-7, the V gene TRBV20-1; 8 nucleotides align to TRBD2. This CDR3 is built from 14 residues. The germline CDR1 and CDR2 sequences are DFQATT and SNEGSKA (reference sequence). V shed 6 bases, J shed 4 bases, and the junction held 11 bases outside the gene matches. This chain's CDR3 is CSATRGGEGYEQYF. CDR3 nucleotide sequence: TGCAGTGCCACACGGGGGGGTGAGGGATACGAGCAGTACTTC.

The V and J genes are TRBV11-2 and TRBJ1-5; no clear D. The CDR3 runs to 14 residues. Germline V lookup: CDR1 SGHAT, CDR2 FQNNGV. V shed 5 bases and J shed 2 bases, with 10 bases lying between them. CDR3 sequence reads: CASSRAFGNQPQHF. As DNA, the CDR3 is TGTGCCAGCAGCCGGGCGTTTGGCAATCAGCCCCAGCATTTT. The variable domain in full, completed from reference TRBV11-2 and TRBJ1-5, reads EAGVAQSPRYKIIEKRQSVAFWCNPISGHATLYWYQQILGQGPKLLIQFQNNGVVDDSQLPKDRFSAERLKGVDSTLKIQPAKLEDSAVYLCASSRAFGNQPQHFGDGTRLSIL.

The chain uses TRBV7-2 and TRBJ1-3; D remains unclear. Germline-derived CDR1 and CDR2 are SGHTA and FQGNSA. V was trimmed by 3 bases and J by 1 base, leaving 7 bases between them. The CDR3 runs 14 residues. The CDR3 reads CASSFRTSGNTIYF. The DNA of the CDR3 is TGTGCCAGCAGCTTTCGGACTTCTGGAAACACCATATATTTT.